The 28 T cell receptor beta chains presented below share a single source sample, sequenced in a study of shared clonotypes between healthy human individuals. Sequencing used immunoSEQ multiplex PCR; TCRdb keeps in-frame clones, though not all of them. This repertoire shows approximately 510,000 clones, less than 85% found once; its top ten account for 10% to 15%. The sequencing input was PBMCs. The receptors here all came from a middle-aged woman in good health. Some clones in this sample may be carry-over from other donors' samples.

The genes are TRBV7-8 and TRBJ2-5; weak D call: TRBD2 (7 bases). Per the germline V gene, CDR1 is SGHVS and CDR2 is FQNEAQ. The V and J ends lost 2 bases and 5 bases respectively, with 18 bases between them. The CDR3 length is 16 residues. The CDR3 spells CASSLRGATVEETQYF. CDR3 bases: TGTGCCAGCAGCTTACGGGGGGCTACGGTGGAGGAGACCCAGTACTTC.

This chain links TRBV27 with TRBJ1-2; D not certain. The germline gives CDR1 MNHEY, CDR2 SMNVEV (reference sequence). V lost 6 bases and J lost 4, with 12 bases in between. There are 13 residues in the CDR3. The CDR3 DNA is TGTGCCAGCAGCCCAAAGTTGGGCTATGGCTACACCTTC. Translating gives CASSPKLGYGYTF.

This chain uses TRBV19 with TRBJ2-1; D is unresolved. Trimming cost V 10 bases and J 6 bases, with 16 bases left between them. There are 13 residues in the CDR3. CDR1 is LNHDA and CDR2 is SQIVND in the germline V gene (reference sequence). The CDR3: CATLGVRVNEQFF. In nucleotides, the CDR3 is TGTGCCACCCTAGGAGTACGCGTCAATGAGCAGTTCTTC.

This clone appeared many times. This rearrangement joins TRBV29-1 to TRBJ2-1; D not certain. The V gene lost 4 bases and the J gene lost 9 bases, with 10 bases spanning the gap. Germline CDR1 SQVTM, CDR2 ANQGSEA. The CDR3 is 11 residues long. CDR3 protein: CSVAVASEQFF. The CDR3 DNA sequence: TGCAGCGTTGCGGTTGCGTCTGAGCAGTTCTTC.

J is TRBJ1-5 and V is TRBV18; perhaps TRBD1 as D (5 bases). The CDR3 totals 14 residues. With 4 bases removed from V and 2 bases from J, the gap between germline ends came to 9 bases. CDR1 is KGHSH and CDR2 is LQKENI in the germline V gene. CDR3 protein: CASSQGYGNQPQHF. CDR3 bases: TGTGCCAGCTCACAGGGGTACGGCAATCAGCCCCAGCATTTT.

The chain couples TRBV6-4 to TRBJ2-3; D is unclear. Germline CDR1 reads MRHNA; CDR2 reads SNTAGT. V was clipped by 2 bases and J by 5 bases, with 8 bases between them. The CDR3 runs 13 residues. The CDR3 loop reads CASSDREGDTQYF. Written as DNA, the CDR3 is TGTGCCAGCAGTGACCGTGAAGGAGATACGCAGTATTTT.

The genes are TRBV5-4 and TRBJ2-1, with D possibly called TRBD1 or TRBD2 (5 bases each). Germline V gene lookup returns CDR1 SGHNT and CDR2 YYREEE (reference sequence). V lost 0 bases to trimming and J lost 2 bases, with 12 bases between them. The CDR3 has 16 amino acids. The CDR3 region is CASSLGGTLAYNEQFF. The CDR3 bases are TGTGCCAGCAGCTTGGGGGGGACCCTCGCCTACAATGAGCAGTTCTTC. The full variable domain, rest sourced from reference TRBV5-4 and TRBJ2-1, is ETGVTQSPTHLIKTRGQQVTLRCSSQSGHNTVSWYQQALGQGPQFIFQYYREEENGRGNFPPRFSGLQFPNYSSELNVNALELDDSALYLCASSLGGTLAYNEQFFGPGTRLTVL.

The chain joins TRBV12-5 to TRBJ2-3; perhaps TRBD2 as D (6 bases). The germline V gene has CDR1 LGHNT and CDR2 FRNRAP. With 0 bases removed from V and 0 bases from J, the gap between germline ends came to 13 bases. The CDR3 runs to 17 residues. The CDR3 DNA reads as TGTGCTAGTGGTTTGGTAGTGCGGGATCTTAGCACAGATACGCAGTATTTT. Amino acids: CASGLVVRDLSTDTQYF.

This sequence joins TRBV30 and TRBJ1-2, with TRBD1 matching over 9 bases. The CDR3 covers 12 residues. Germline lookup yields CDR1 GTSNPN and CDR2 SVGIG (reference sequence). The chain's CDR3 is CARGDRAYGYTF. As DNA, the CDR3 is TGTGCTAGGGGGGACAGGGCCTATGGCTACACCTTC.

This clone was recorded a few times. The rearrangement uses TRBV4-2 and TRBJ1-1; tentatively, D is TRBD1 (5 bases). The CDR3 is 13 residues long. The germline CDR1 and CDR2 sequences are LGHNA and YNFKEQ. Trimming shortened V by 3 bases and J by 3 bases, and 8 bases separated the two germline ends. CDR3 nucleotides: TGTGCCAGCAGCCATGGGGGGGACACTGAAGCTTTCTTT. Residues: CASSHGGDTEAFF.

The rearrangement links TRBV10-2 to TRBJ2-7; 8 nucleotides line up with TRBD2. V dropped 2 bases and J dropped 5; count of bases not matched to a gene: 8. This CDR3 contains 15 residues. The germline V gene encodes CDR1 WSHSY and CDR2 SAAADI. The CDR3 nucleotides are TGCGCCAGCAGTGAGCTGGCGGGAGGCGCCCACGAGCAGTACTTC. Translation: CASSELAGGAHEQYF.

V usage is TRBV5-1 and J usage is TRBJ2-7; 14 positions match TRBD2. The germline gives CDR1 SGHRS, CDR2 YFSETQ. The ends lost 1 base at V and 2 bases at J; junction bases unmatched: 5. This CDR3 is built from 17 residues. As DNA, the CDR3 is TGCGCCAGCAGCTTGTTTGGGACTAGCGGGAGACCCTACGAGCAGTACTTC. Translated, it gives CASSLFGTSGRPYEQYF.

For this clone: Other DNA sequences from this sample encode an identical CDR3 as well. The chain employs TRBV9 and TRBJ2-3, with unresolved D. The germline V gene has CDR1 SGDLS and CDR2 YYNGEE. The V and J ends lost 0 bases and 3 bases respectively, with 11 bases between them. This CDR3 region has 15 residues. CDR3 nucleotide sequence: TGTGCCAGCAGCGTAGGTGCAGGACCGACAGATACGCAGTATTTT. This gives the protein CASSVGAGPTDTQYF.

The V call is TRBV7-2, the J call TRBJ2-1; the D is unclear. Germline CDR1 SGHTA, CDR2 FQGNSA. There are 12 residues in the CDR3. V was shortened by 4 bases and J by 4 bases, with 5 bases between the two germline ends. The CDR3 DNA follows: TGTGCCAGCAGCTCGCTATACAATGAGCAGTTCTTC. This encodes CASSSLYNEQFF. Full variable domain (outside the CDR3, taken from reference TRBV7-2 and TRBJ2-1): GAGVSQSPSNKVTEKGKDVELRCDPISGHTALYWYRQSLGQGLEFLIYFQGNSAPDKSGLPSDRFSAERTGGSVSTLTIQRTQQEDSAVYLCASSSLYNEQFFGPGTRLTVL.

The chain uses TRBV7-3 and TRBJ2-2; D gene ambiguous. The germline CDR1 and CDR2 sequences are SGHTA and FQGTGA. The CDR3 is 14 residues long. V was clipped by 5 bases and J by 5 bases, with 12 bases between them. This chain's CDR3 is CASSEQVGTGELFF. CDR3 coding DNA: TGTGCCAGCAGCGAGCAAGTAGGGACCGGGGAGCTGTTTTTT.

This clone was seen a handful of times. The chain uses TRBV7-2 and TRBJ2-5; D gene unclear. The CDR3 is 13 residues long. Germline V gene lookup returns CDR1 SGHTA and CDR2 FQGNSA. Trimming pared 1 base from V and 0 bases from J, leaving 3 bases between. In DNA form, the CDR3 reads TGTGCCAGCAGCTTAGGCTACCAAGAGACCCAGTACTTC. Its translation: CASSLGYQETQYF.

The chain recombines TRBV4-1 with TRBJ2-3, with 13 nucleotides matching TRBD2. The ends lost 4 bases at V and 5 bases at J; junction bases unmatched: 6. The CDR3 runs 16 residues. The germline V gene has CDR1 MGHRA and CDR2 YSYEKL. Here the CDR3 reads CASSRMGLAGIDTQYF. CDR3 DNA: TGCGCCAGCAGCCGGATGGGACTAGCGGGGATAGATACGCAGTATTTT.

The V and J genes are TRBV28 and TRBJ1-2, with a tentative D call TRBD1 (5 bases). The CDR3 consists of 15 residues. From germline, CDR1 is MDHEN and CDR2 SYDVKM. Trimming left V 4 bases short and J 2 bases short, with 14 bases between. CDR3 in amino acids: CASSSSRGGNYGYTF. In DNA, the CDR3 is TGTGCCAGCAGTTCCTCCCGGGGGGGAAACTATGGCTACACCTTC.

V and J are TRBV6-1 and TRBJ1-5; possible D gene TRBD1, 5 bases. CDR1 is MNHNS, CDR2 SASEGT, per germline. The CDR3 consists of 14 residues. V gave up 11 bases and J gave up 3 bases, with 17 bases separating them. This CDR3 is CAARRGGNNQPQHF. The CDR3 DNA is TGTGCCGCCCGGCGGGGGGGAAACAATCAGCCCCAGCATTTT.

This chain uses TRBV6-1 with TRBJ2-3; the D is unclear. The CDR3 is 15 amino acids. In germline, CDR1 is MNHNS, CDR2 SASEGT. V lost 1 base to trimming and J lost 6 bases, with 14 bases between them. The CDR3 loop reads CASSEDGRSPDTQYF. The CDR3 DNA sequence: TGTGCCAGCAGTGAAGACGGCAGATCTCCGGATACGCAGTATTTT.

This clone showed up just a few times. This chain joins TRBV15 and TRBJ2-1, with 8 bases aligning to TRBD1. Germline V gene lookup returns CDR1 LNHNV and CDR2 YYDKDF (reference sequence). Losses at the gene ends were 3 bases for V and 5 bases for J; bases not matched to a gene: 3. CDR3 length: 14 residues. The CDR3 protein is CATSRGQENNEQFF. In DNA, the CDR3 is TGTGCCACCAGCAGGGGACAGGAAAACAATGAGCAGTTCTTC.

The chain couples TRBV4-1 to TRBJ2-3, with 9 bases fitting TRBD1. CDR1 MGHRA and CDR2 YSYEKL come from the germline V gene. This CDR3 comprises 16 residues. J lost 2 bases, V lost 4 bases, and 7 bases had no gene match. The CDR3 nucleotides read TGCGCCAGCAGCCGCGGACAGGGGAGCCTCACAGATACGCAGTATTTT. Its translation is CASSRGQGSLTDTQYF.

The gene calls are TRBV7-6 and TRBJ2-3; TRBD2 matches 12 bases. J was trimmed by 2 bases and V by 5 bases; bases with no gene match: 5. The CDR3 loop spans 16 amino acids. Germline-derived CDR1 and CDR2 are SGHVS and FNYEAQ. The CDR3 DNA sequence: TGTGCCAGCAGCCTACTAGCGGGAGGACTCACAGATACGCAGTATTTT. It encodes CASSLLAGGLTDTQYF. Filled out from reference TRBV7-6 and TRBJ2-3, the complete variable domain reads GAGVSQSPRYKVTKRGQDVALRCDPISGHVSLYWYRQALGQGPEFLTYFNYEAQQDKSGLPNDRFSAERPEGSISTLTIQRTEQRDSAMYRCASSLLAGGLTDTQYFGPGTRLTVL.

This chain joins TRBV28 and TRBJ1-1; the D gene is possibly TRBD1 (5 bases). Germline assignment: CDR1 MDHEN and CDR2 SYDVKM. There are 15 residues in the CDR3. V gave up 3 bases and J gave up 7 bases, with 18 bases separating them. DNA for the CDR3: TGTGCCAGCAGTTTTAGTTCTGGGGCGGAACTTGAAGCTTTCTTT. This codes for CASSFSSGAELEAFF.

This clone has only one observation. The chain joins TRBV27 to TRBJ2-7; D remains ambiguous. Germline loops: CDR1 MNHEY, CDR2 SMNVEV (reference sequence). V was cut by 6 bases and J by 1 base, with 19 bases left in between. The CDR3 runs to 16 residues. The CDR3 here is CASSPHGPVPSYEQYF. In DNA, the CDR3 is TGTGCCAGCAGCCCCCATGGGCCCGTCCCATCCTACGAGCAGTACTTC.

CDR3 region: CASSKSGASGRAAGELFF. CDR3 DNA sequence: TGTGCCAGCAGCAAATCGGGGGCTAGCGGGAGGGCCGCCGGGGAGCTGTTTTTT. The chain has TRBV21-1 and TRBJ2-2; the table's D call of TRBD2 was not tested on the DNA. TRBV21-1 is listed as a pseudogene. The CDR3 has 18 amino acids.

The CDR3 sequence: CASSDNEGPCSYEQYF. The CDR3 DNA sequence: TGTGCCAGCAGTGACAACGAGGGCCCGTGCTCCTACGAGCAGTACTTC. The genes are TRBV6-4 and TRBJ2-7; perhaps TRBD2 as D (5 bases). Trimming pared 2 bases from V and 0 bases from J, leaving 14 bases between. The CDR3 length is 16 residues. CDR1 MRHNA and CDR2 SNTAGT come from the germline V gene.

The V and J genes are TRBV9 and TRBJ2-5, with D possibly being TRBD2 (6 bases). The CDR3 is 14 residues long. V was trimmed by 3 bases and J by 5 bases, leaving 14 bases between them. Germline V gives CDR1 SGDLS, CDR2 YYNGEE. The CDR3 reads CASSAGLWRETQYF. CDR3 coding DNA: TGTGCCAGCAGCGCGGGACTCTGGCGCGAGACCCAGTACTTC. The full variable domain, in which reference TRBV9 and TRBJ2-5 provide the parts outside the CDR3, is DSGVTQTPKHLITATGQRVTLRCSPRSGDLSVYWYQQSLDQGLQFLIQYYNGEERAKGNILERFSAQQFPDLHSELNLSSLELGDSALYFCASSAGLWRETQYFGPGTRLLVL.